A selection of T cell receptor beta chains follows, all from one sample in a study of blood T cells in healthy people across ages. TCRdb re-called the 5' RACE reads through MiXCR, storing one row per CDR3 protein. Among about a million distinct CDR3 sequences listed, roughly 50% were seen once. The sample comprised blood. These receptor sequences come from a woman aged 55-70 years in good health. Both conserved end residues are part of each CDR3. Fields, in order: D gene, clone size, J gene, V gene, CDR3 DNA, CDR3 protein. D genes are given only for firm matches. The size field is filled for only some rows; it gives once, few, many or a size class.

NA | NA | TRBJ1-5 | TRBV4-1 | TGCGCCAGCAGCCAAGCCGGGGCAGGCAATCAGCCCCAGCATTTT | CASSQAGAGNQPQHF
TRBD1 | NA | TRBJ1-5 | TRBV10-3 | TGTGCCACCAGTTTTGAGGGGGGACAGGAGAATCAGCCCCAGCATTTT | CATSFEGGQENQPQHF
NA | few | TRBJ2-3 | TRBV28 | TGTGCCAGCCACCCGGGGGCGGCGGGAGTCCTGGCAGATACGCAGTATTTT | CASHPGAAGVLADTQYF
TRBD2 | NA | TRBJ2-7 | TRBV3-1 | TGTGCCAGCAGCCAAGATCGCGCTAGCGGGACCTACGAGCAGTACTTC | CASSQDRASGTYEQYF
NA | NA | TRBJ1-6 | TRBV7-6 | TGTGCCAGCAGCTCAACCGACCGGGTAGGGCCACCCCTCCACTTT | CASSSTDRVGPPLHF
NA | NA | TRBJ1-5 | TRBV28 | TGTGTCAGCAGTTACACAGGAAATAGCAATCAGCCCCAGCATTTT | CVSSYTGNSNQPQHF
NA | NA | TRBJ1-4 | TRBV27 | TGTGCCAGCAGTTTATCCAGGGTCTCTAATGAAAAACTGTTTTTT | CASSLSRVSNEKLFF
TRBD2 | NA | TRBJ2-3 | TRBV6-5 | TGTGCCAGCACCCGGCGGACGGGAGGGCCAGGAGATACGCAGTATTTT | CASTRRTGGPGDTQYF
TRBD2 | NA | TRBJ2-1 | TRBV14 | TGTGCCAGCGGGAGGGGAGTTGAGCAGTTCTTC | CASGRGVEQFF
TRBD1 | NA | TRBJ1-5 | TRBV2 | TGTGCCAGCAGTGAATGGGACAGGAGCAATCAGCCCCAGCATTTT | CASSEWDRSNQPQHF
NA | NA | TRBJ1-2 | TRBV28 | TGTGCCAGCAGTTTATTAAAGACGTCCGCAACCTATGGCTACACCTTC | CASSLLKTSATYGYTF
TRBD1 | few | TRBJ2-3 | TRBV7-9 | TGTGCCAGCAGCTTACTCCCGGGACAGCAATCAGATACGCAGTATTTT | CASSLLPGQQSDTQYF
TRBD2 | NA | TRBJ2-3 | TRBV12-3/TRBV12-4 | TGTGCCAGCAGCGCCCGGGCTAGCGGATACACAGATACGCAGTATTTT | CASSARASGYTDTQYF
NA | NA | TRBJ2-3 | TRBV4-3 | TGCGCCGGCAGTCCGGTAGGAGCGGGTCGCACAGATACGCAGTATTTT | CAGSPVGAGRTDTQYF
TRBD1 | NA | TRBJ1-2 | TRBV2 | TGTGCCAGCAGAATCAGGGGGAGTGCTGGAGGCTACACCTTC | CASRIRGSAGGYTF
NA | NA | TRBJ2-7 | TRBV14 | TGTGCCAGCGCTTTTGGGACCGACTTCTACGAGCAGTACTTC | CASAFGTDFYEQYF
NA | NA | TRBJ1-1 | TRBV12-3/TRBV12-4 | TGTGCCAGCAGTTTGAGGGGATTGAGCACTGAAGCTTTCTTT | CASSLRGLSTEAFF
NA | NA | TRBJ2-7 | TRBV5-8 | TGTGCCACCAATACAGGGCAGGGCGACGAGCAGTACTTC | CATNTGQGDEQYF
NA | NA | TRBJ1-2 | TRBV25-1 | TGTGCCAGCAGTGAAGGCACCTTC | CASSEGTF
NA | NA | TRBJ2-3 | TRBV20-1 | TGCAGTGCTAGTGGCCAGACCACAGATACGCAGTATTTT | CSASGQTTDTQYF
TRBD2 | NA | TRBJ2-3 | TRBV20-1 | TGCAGTGCTAGAGGCCTGACTAGCGGGGGATCCCCTAGCACAGATACGCAGTATTTT | CSARGLTSGGSPSTDTQYF
NA | NA | TRBJ2-7 | TRBV5-1 | TGCGCCAGCAGCTTGGGAACCCAATACGAGCAGTACTTC | CASSLGTQYEQYF
TRBD1 | few | TRBJ2-7 | TRBV28 | TGTGCCAGCAGCCCCACAGGGGACCGTTACGAGCAGTACTTC | CASSPTGDRYEQYF
NA | NA | TRBJ1-2 | TRBV6-2/TRBV6-3 | TGTGCCAGCAGTTACCCCTGGGGGGAAGGCTACACCTTC | CASSYPWGEGYTF
NA | NA | TRBJ2-1 | TRBV29-1 | TGCAGCGTTGAGAACAACAACAATGAGCAGTTCTTC | CSVENNNNEQFF
TRBD1 | NA | TRBJ2-7 | TRBV7-9 | TGTGCCAGCAGCTTAGCGGCACACCGGGACAGGGGGCGCGAGCAGTACTTC | CASSLAAHRDRGREQYF
TRBD2 | NA | TRBJ2-5 | TRBV6-2/TRBV6-3 | TGTGCCACCTCCTTTCGGACTAGTATGTACTTC | CATSFRTSMYF
TRBD2 | NA | TRBJ2-1 | TRBV20-1 | TGCAGTGCTAGAGGGCCGGGACTAGCGACCAATGAGCAGTTCTTC | CSARGPGLATNEQFF
NA | NA | TRBJ2-1 | TRBV18 | TGTGCCAGCTCACCCTTTGGGACCTCTCACAATGAGCAGTTCTTC | CASSPFGTSHNEQFF
NA | NA | TRBJ2-3 | TRBV7-9 | TGTGCCAGCAGCTTATGGTCCCTGGGTGCAGATACGCAGTATTTT | CASSLWSLGADTQYF
NA | NA | TRBJ2-3 | TRBV7-2 | TGTGCCAGCAGCCCGGGTCTGGCCGGGGTCGATACGCGGTATTTT | CASSPGLAGVDTRYF
NA | NA | TRBJ2-2 | TRBV2 | TGTGCCAGCAGTGTGTCAGGACGAAACACCGGGGAGCTGTTTTTT | CASSVSGRNTGELFF
NA | few | TRBJ1-5 | TRBV21-1 | TGTGCCAGCAACCCGGGGGTAAAAGATCAGCCCCAGCATTTT | CASNPGVKDQPQHF